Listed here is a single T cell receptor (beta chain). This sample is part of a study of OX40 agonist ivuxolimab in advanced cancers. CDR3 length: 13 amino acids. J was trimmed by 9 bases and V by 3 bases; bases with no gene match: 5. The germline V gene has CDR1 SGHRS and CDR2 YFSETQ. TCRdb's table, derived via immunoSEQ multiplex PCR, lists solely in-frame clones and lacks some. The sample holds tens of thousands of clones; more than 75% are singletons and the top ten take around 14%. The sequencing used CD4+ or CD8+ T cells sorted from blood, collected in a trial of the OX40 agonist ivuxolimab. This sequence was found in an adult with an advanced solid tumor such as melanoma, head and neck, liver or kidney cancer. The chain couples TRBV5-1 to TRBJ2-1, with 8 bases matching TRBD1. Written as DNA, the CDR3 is TGCGCCAGCAGCTGGGCAGGGGGCAGTGAGCAGTTCTTC. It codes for CASSWAGGSEQFF.